This T cell receptor beta chain is from a study of control samples from healthy donors and cancer patients. The protocol was immunoSEQ multiplex PCR, while the TCRdb copy is restricted to in-frame clones and leaves out a portion. The sample includes some 100,000 clones, about 88% seen only once; the top ten take 0.95% to 1.5%. With V trimmed by 5 bases and J by 7 bases, 6 bases remained unmatched. The CDR3 is 14 residues long. The germline CDR1 and CDR2 sequences are ENHRY and SYGVKD. This sequence originates from a woman between 45 and 65 years old in good health. Sequenced sample: blood. The V call is TRBV10-3, the J call TRBJ2-7; 12 bases line up with TRBD1. CDR3 bases: TGTGCCATCAGTCCGGGACAGGGGGCGCGGGAGCAGTACTTC. This codes for CAISPGQGAREQYF.